This entry features one T cell receptor (beta chain) sequence. What it binds is not known. These data come from a study of cytomegalovirus exposure and HLA in healthy donors. It was with 60 Vbeta and 13 Jbeta primers that the PCR ran. The assay was immunoSEQ multiplex PCR, and TCRdb's table has in-frame clones only and misses some. This sample has under 200,000 clones, with approximately 78% found just once. Findings and limits, study-wide: Cytomegalovirus-associated TCR beta chains were listed, numbering 150 to 200. High sensitivity and specificity were reportedly achieved when the classifier diagnosed cytomegalovirus status.

From germline, CDR1 is MNHEY and CDR2 SMNVEV (reference sequence). Trimming pared 3 bases from V and 2 bases from J, leaving 10 bases between. The CDR3 extends over 14 amino acids. The source of this sequence is a woman aged 18-29 years in good health and CMV-seronegative. This sequence joins TRBV27 and TRBJ2-5; no definite D call. The specimen sequenced was PBMCs. The chain's CDR3 is CASSFDWRQETQYF. DNA of the CDR3: TGTGCCAGCAGTTTCGATTGGAGACAAGAGACCCAGTACTTC.